Shown below are 6 T cell receptor beta chains from a single sample sequenced in a study of molecular identifiers for immune sequencing clone quantification. TCRdb redid the calling of the PCR reads with MiXCR, one entry per CDR3 protein. The sample consists of roughly 300,000 distinct CDR3 sequences, 24% of them appearing once. The sequenced sample consisted of naive CD8+ T cells from blood, with Jurkat cell RNA spiked in. The subset here: FACS-sorted CD8+CD4-CCR7+CD45RA+ naive T cells. The receptor set was obtained from a human donor in good health. Some libraries in this study had Jurkat cell RNA spiked in.

This clonotype has ten or more counts. CDR3 region: CASSQVSLAGDTQYF. CDR3 nucleotide sequence: TGTGCCAGCAGCCAAGTTTCACTAGCCGGAGATACGCAGTATTTT. V gene TRBV3-1 combines with J gene TRBJ2-3, with a possible D match to TRBD2 (6 bases). Germline lookup yields CDR1 LGHDT and CDR2 YNNKEL (reference sequence). The CDR3 length is 15 residues. The V end lost 1 base, the J end lost 5 bases, and 13 bases lay between the germline ends.

The rearrangement links TRBV20-1 to TRBJ2-6; perhaps TRBD1 as D (5 bases). Trimming removed 3 bases at V and 4 bases at J, with 19 bases between. The CDR3 has 17 residues. The germline V gene encodes CDR1 DFQATT and CDR2 SNEGSKA (reference sequence). The CDR3 loop reads CSASPLRVSKGANVLTF. CDR3 DNA sequence: TGCAGTGCTAGCCCTCTCAGGGTCTCTAAGGGGGCCAACGTCCTGACTTTC.

This chain uses TRBV5-8 with TRBJ2-6; either TRBD1 or TRBD2 may fit D (5 bases each). Germline CDR1 SGHTS, CDR2 YDEGEE. Trimming took off 9 bases at V and 2 bases at J, with 18 bases between the two ends. The CDR3 length is 16 residues. CDR3 bases: TGTGCCATCCCCCCAGAGGGGTCAGCTGGGGCCAACGTCCTGACTTTC. Its protein product is CAIPPEGSAGANVLTF.

This clonotype was counted at least ten times. The CDR3 loop is CASSQDIAGSTDTQYF. CDR3 sequence (DNA): TGCGCCAGCAGCCAAGATATAGCGGGTAGCACAGATACGCAGTATTTT. This sequence joins TRBV4-3 and TRBJ2-3; 7 positions match TRBD2. CDR1 and CDR2 from the germline V gene are LGHNA and YSLEER. Trimming removed 0 bases from V and 0 bases from J; junction bases left unmatched: 3. The CDR3 runs 16 residues.

The rearrangement links TRBV2 to TRBJ2-2; D is unresolved. There are 15 residues in the CDR3. V dropped 3 bases and J dropped 0 bases, with 8 bases sitting between them. Germline V gene sequence: CDR1 SNHLY, CDR2 FYNNEI. CDR3 coding DNA: TGTGCCAGCAGTGATATGCCCCCGAACACCGGGGAGCTGTTTTTT. Encoded protein: CASSDMPPNTGELFF.

The table lists this clonotype with a few counts. This chain links TRBV6-5 with TRBJ1-1; the D is unclear. The CDR3 covers 15 residues. V lost 0 bases to trimming and J lost 5 bases, with 13 bases between them. Looked up from germline, CDR1 is MNHEY and CDR2 is SVGAGI. The CDR3 DNA sequence: TGTGCCAGCAGTTACTCCGGGAGTTTACTTACTGAAGCTTTCTTT. Translating gives CASSYSGSLLTEAFF.